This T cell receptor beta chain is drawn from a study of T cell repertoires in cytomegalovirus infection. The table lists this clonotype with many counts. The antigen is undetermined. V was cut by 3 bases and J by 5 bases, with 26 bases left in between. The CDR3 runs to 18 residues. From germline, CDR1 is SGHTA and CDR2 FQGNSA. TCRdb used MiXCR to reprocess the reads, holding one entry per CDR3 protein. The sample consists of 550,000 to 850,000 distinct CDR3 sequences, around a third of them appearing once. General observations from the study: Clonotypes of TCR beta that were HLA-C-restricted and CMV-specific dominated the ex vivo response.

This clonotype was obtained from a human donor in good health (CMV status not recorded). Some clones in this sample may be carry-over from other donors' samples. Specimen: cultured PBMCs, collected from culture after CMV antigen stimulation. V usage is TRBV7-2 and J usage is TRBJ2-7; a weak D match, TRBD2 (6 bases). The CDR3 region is CASSFVWRDPGRRDEQYF. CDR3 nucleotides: TGTGCCAGCAGCTTTGTATGGCGGGACCCCGGCAGGCGCGACGAGCAGTACTTC.